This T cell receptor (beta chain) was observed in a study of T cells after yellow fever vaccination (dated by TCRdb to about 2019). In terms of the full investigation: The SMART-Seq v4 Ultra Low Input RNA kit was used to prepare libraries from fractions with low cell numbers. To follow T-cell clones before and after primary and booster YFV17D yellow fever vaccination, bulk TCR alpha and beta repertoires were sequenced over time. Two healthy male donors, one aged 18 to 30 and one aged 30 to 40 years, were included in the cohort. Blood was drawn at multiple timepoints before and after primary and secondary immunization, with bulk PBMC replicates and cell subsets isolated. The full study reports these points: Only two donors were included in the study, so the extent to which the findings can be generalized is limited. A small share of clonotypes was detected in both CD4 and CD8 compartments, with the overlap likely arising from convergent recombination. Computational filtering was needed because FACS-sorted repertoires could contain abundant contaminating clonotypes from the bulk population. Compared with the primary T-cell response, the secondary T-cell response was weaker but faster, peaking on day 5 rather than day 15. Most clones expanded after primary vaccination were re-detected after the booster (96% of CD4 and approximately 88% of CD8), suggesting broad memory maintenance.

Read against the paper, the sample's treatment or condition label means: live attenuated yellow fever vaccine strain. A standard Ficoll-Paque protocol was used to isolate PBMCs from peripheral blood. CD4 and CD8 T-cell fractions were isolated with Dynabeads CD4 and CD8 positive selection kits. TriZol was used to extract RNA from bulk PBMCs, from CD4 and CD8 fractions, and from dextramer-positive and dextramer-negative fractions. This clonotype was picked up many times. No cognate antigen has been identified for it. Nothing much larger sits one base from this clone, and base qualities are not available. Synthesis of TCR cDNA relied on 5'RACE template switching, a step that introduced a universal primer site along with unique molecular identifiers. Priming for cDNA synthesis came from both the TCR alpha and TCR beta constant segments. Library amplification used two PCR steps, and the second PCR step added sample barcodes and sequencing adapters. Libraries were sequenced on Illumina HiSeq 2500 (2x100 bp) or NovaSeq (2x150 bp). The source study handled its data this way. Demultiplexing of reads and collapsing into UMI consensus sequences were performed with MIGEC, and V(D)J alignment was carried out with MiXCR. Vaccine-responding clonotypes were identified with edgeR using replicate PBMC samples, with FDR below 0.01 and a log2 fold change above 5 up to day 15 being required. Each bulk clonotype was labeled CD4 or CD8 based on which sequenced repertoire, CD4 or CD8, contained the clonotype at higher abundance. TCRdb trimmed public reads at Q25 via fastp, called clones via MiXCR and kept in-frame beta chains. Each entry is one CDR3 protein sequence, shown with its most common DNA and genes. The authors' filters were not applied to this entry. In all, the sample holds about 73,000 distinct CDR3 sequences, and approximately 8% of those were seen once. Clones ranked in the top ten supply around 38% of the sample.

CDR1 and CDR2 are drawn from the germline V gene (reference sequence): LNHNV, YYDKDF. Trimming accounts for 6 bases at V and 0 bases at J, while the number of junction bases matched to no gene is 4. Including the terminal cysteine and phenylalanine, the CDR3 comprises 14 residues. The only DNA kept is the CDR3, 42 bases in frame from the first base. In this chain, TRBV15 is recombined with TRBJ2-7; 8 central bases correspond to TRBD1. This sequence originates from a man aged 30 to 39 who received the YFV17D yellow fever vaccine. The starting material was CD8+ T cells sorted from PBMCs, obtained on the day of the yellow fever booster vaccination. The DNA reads TGTGCCACCAGTAGGACAGGGTCCTCCTACGAGCAGTACTTC. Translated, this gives CATSRTGSSYEQYF.